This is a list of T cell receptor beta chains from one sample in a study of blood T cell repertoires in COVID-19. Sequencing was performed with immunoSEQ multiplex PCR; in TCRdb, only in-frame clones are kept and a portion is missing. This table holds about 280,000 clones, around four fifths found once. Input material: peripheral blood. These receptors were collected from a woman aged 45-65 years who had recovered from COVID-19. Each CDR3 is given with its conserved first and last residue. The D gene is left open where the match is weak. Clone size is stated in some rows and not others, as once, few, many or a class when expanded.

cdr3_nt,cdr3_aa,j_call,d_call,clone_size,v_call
TGTGCCAGCAGCCGGAATCCCGGGGGGGCAGATACGCAGTATTTT,CASSRNPGGADTQYF,TRBJ2-3,TRBD2,NA,TRBV4-2
TGTGCCTGGAGTGTGGGGGGGGGTTCCTACGAGCAGTACTTC,CAWSVGGGSYEQYF,TRBJ2-7,TRBD2,NA,TRBV30
TGTGCCAGCAGCGTAGGAGGGGGGGGAGGCCCCGCCAAAAACATTCAGTACTTC,CASSVGGGGGPAKNIQYF,TRBJ2-4,NA,NA,TRBV9
TGTGCCAGCCCCAAGGATGAGGAACTCGTGAACACCGGGGAGCTGTTTTTT,CASPKDEELVNTGELFF,TRBJ2-2,NA,few,TRBV18
TGTGCCAGCAGTTTCGCGGGCAACTATGGCTACACCTTC,CASSFAGNYGYTF,TRBJ1-2,NA,NA,TRBV27
TGTGCCAGCAGCTCTGGGACAGGGCCCAACGAGCAGTACTTC,CASSSGTGPNEQYF,TRBJ2-7,TRBD1,NA,TRBV13
TGTGCCAGCACCATGGGGGGGGAAGCTTTCTTT,CASTMGGEAFF,TRBJ1-1,NA,NA,TRBV6-5
TGTGCCAGCAGCAAAGTTGGGGACAGGGTAAGTAGCGGGAGAAGTTGGGAGCAGTACTTC,CASSKVGDRVSSGRSWEQYF,TRBJ2-7,NA,few,TRBV21-1
TGTGCCAGTAACGACAGACCTACAGGGGAAAAACTGTTTTTT,CASNDRPTGEKLFF,TRBJ1-4,NA,NA,TRBV19
TGTGCCAGCAGCCAAGATAGGGGGACTAGCGTCTACAATGAGCAGTTCTTC,CASSQDRGTSVYNEQFF,TRBJ2-1,TRBD2,NA,TRBV4-2
TGCGCCAGCAGTGAGTCGACTAACGGCGAGCAGTACTTC,CASSESTNGEQYF,TRBJ2-7,NA,NA,TRBV10-2
TGTGCCAGCAGTTTATCGGTTGGGACAGGGGCTGGCTACACCTTC,CASSLSVGTGAGYTF,TRBJ1-2,TRBD1,NA,TRBV27
TGTGCCAGCAGCGTCTCAGGGTACCACACCGGGGAGCTGTTTTTT,CASSVSGYHTGELFF,TRBJ2-2,NA,NA,TRBV9
TGTGCCAGCAGCTTAGATTGGCCGAACACTGAAGCTTTCTTT,CASSLDWPNTEAFF,TRBJ1-1,NA,once,TRBV7-2
TGTGCCAGCACCCCAGGGCGACTTACGAACGAGCAGTACTTC,CASTPGRLTNEQYF,TRBJ2-7,NA,NA,TRBV9
TGTGCCAGCAGCCCGAGTGGGGCCCCCTACGAGCAGTACTTC,CASSPSGAPYEQYF,TRBJ2-7,NA,NA,TRBV3-1/TRBV3-2
TGTGCCAGCAGCCCCCTCTTGGGACAGGGTGATACGCAGTATTTT,CASSPLLGQGDTQYF,TRBJ2-3,TRBD1,NA,TRBV4-2
TGTGCCAGCAGCCTTTACACAGGGCAAGAGACCCAGTACTTC,CASSLYTGQETQYF,TRBJ2-5,NA,NA,TRBV7-9
TGCGCCAGCAGAAAGAGCGGGAGTCGGTGGGGAACAGATACGCAGTATTTT,CASRKSGSRWGTDTQYF,TRBJ2-3,TRBD2,NA,TRBV23-1
TGTGCCAGCAGTAACCAGGGGGCCTCCGCTGGAAACACCATATATTTT,CASSNQGASAGNTIYF,TRBJ1-3,TRBD1,NA,TRBV2
TGTGCCAGCTCCCCAAATCAGGGAAGCCCAACTAATGAAAAACTGTTTTTT,CASSPNQGSPTNEKLFF,TRBJ1-4,NA,NA,TRBV18
TGTGCCAGCAGTCAAGGACTAGCGGACCTCTACGAGCAGTACTTC,CASSQGLADLYEQYF,TRBJ2-7,TRBD2,NA,TRBV27
TGTGCCAGCAGTCCACCGGGACAGGGGGCCTACGAGCAGTACTTC,CASSPPGQGAYEQYF,TRBJ2-7,TRBD1,NA,TRBV28
TGTGCCAGCAGTGTACGGGTGGTGGCGAACATTCAGTACTTC,CASSVRVVANIQYF,TRBJ2-4,NA,NA,TRBV2
TGTGCCAGCAGCCCCGGACATACGAACACCGGGGAGCTGTTTTTT,CASSPGHTNTGELFF,TRBJ2-2,NA,NA,TRBV7-2
TGCAGCGTTGAAGAAGTGGGGGCAGGCACTGAAGCTTTCTTT,CSVEEVGAGTEAFF,TRBJ1-1,NA,NA,TRBV29-1
TGCGCCAGCAGCGGGGGACAGGTCACAGATACGCAGTATTTT,CASSGGQVTDTQYF,TRBJ2-3,TRBD1,NA,TRBV5-1
TGCGCCAGCAGCCAAGATCTCCGGGGAGATACGCAGTATTTT,CASSQDLRGDTQYF,TRBJ2-3,NA,NA,TRBV4-3
TGTGCCAGCAGCCGCCAAGGGGCCAACACTGAAGCTTTCTTT,CASSRQGANTEAFF,TRBJ1-1,NA,NA,TRBV7-9
TGTGCCAGCAGCCCTGCGGTGAACACTGAAGCTTTCTTT,CASSPAVNTEAFF,TRBJ1-1,NA,once,TRBV3-1/TRBV3-2
TGTGCCAGCAGCTTAGATGGCTTCTACACCTTC,CASSLDGFYTF,TRBJ1-2,NA,NA,TRBV7-9
TGTGCCAGTAGTTCTAGCGGGAGTAAAGTACCCGAGCAGTACTTC,CASSSSGSKVPEQYF,TRBJ2-7,TRBD2,NA,TRBV19
TGCGCCAGCAGGACTGGGAGCACAGATACGCAGTATTTT,CASRTGSTDTQYF,TRBJ2-3,NA,NA,TRBV5-1
TGTGCCAGCCGGACAGGGGCCATGAACACTGAAGCTTTCTTT,CASRTGAMNTEAFF,TRBJ1-1,TRBD1,NA,TRBV19
TGCGCCAGCAGCCAAGACGCCAGGGGTCGAACTGAAGCTTTCTTT,CASSQDARGRTEAFF,TRBJ1-1,NA,NA,TRBV4-3
TGTGCCATCAGCCGATGGGAGGGGACTAGTAACACCGGGGAGCTGTTTTTT,CAISRWEGTSNTGELFF,TRBJ2-2,TRBD2,NA,TRBV10-3
TGTGCCAGCAGCAAGGGGACAGACAACACCGGGGAGCTGTTTTTT,CASSKGTDNTGELFF,TRBJ2-2,TRBD1,NA,TRBV5-4
TGCGCCAGCAGCCAAGATCTTTACGGCGGGAGCTATCAAGAGACCCAGTACTTC,CASSQDLYGGSYQETQYF,TRBJ2-5,TRBD2,NA,TRBV4-3
TGTGCCAGCAAAGCCGTGAGCGACAATCAGCCCCAGCATTTT,CASKAVSDNQPQHF,TRBJ1-5,NA,few,TRBV28
TGTGCCAGCAGACCCTCGAGGAACACTGAAGCTTTCTTT,CASRPSRNTEAFF,TRBJ1-1,NA,NA,TRBV28
TGTGCCACCAGTGATTTGGACAGGGGGGGCTACACCTTC,CATSDLDRGGYTF,TRBJ1-2,TRBD1,NA,TRBV24-1
TGTGCCAGCAAGGAGGGGAGGGAGACGCAGTATTTT,CASKEGRETQYF,TRBJ2-3,TRBD2,NA,TRBV28
TGTGCCTGGAGAAGAATGACAGGGAGCTCTGGAAACACCATATATTTT,CAWRRMTGSSGNTIYF,TRBJ1-3,TRBD1,NA,TRBV30
TGTGCCAGCAGCTTCCGCCGGGACAGGGGCCACGAGCAGTACTTC,CASSFRRDRGHEQYF,TRBJ2-7,TRBD1,NA,TRBV7-9
TGCGCCAGCAGCCAAGGTACGACTAGCGCCTCCTACGAGCAGTACTTC,CASSQGTTSASYEQYF,TRBJ2-7,TRBD2,NA,TRBV4-1
TGTGCCAGCAGCCCCACAGGAGCCACAGATACGCAGTATTTT,CASSPTGATDTQYF,TRBJ2-3,NA,NA,TRBV7-7
TGTGCCAGCAGTTGGGCGATGGGGGGCTCCTACGAGCAGTACTTC,CASSWAMGGSYEQYF,TRBJ2-7,NA,few,TRBV6-5
TGTGCCAGCAGTCAGGACTGGATAGCGGGAGCGAACACCGGGGAGCTGTTTTTT,CASSQDWIAGANTGELFF,TRBJ2-2,TRBD2,NA,TRBV28
TGTGCCAGTCGGTGGGGGGGGCATCAGCCCCAGCATTTT,CASRWGGHQPQHF,TRBJ1-5,NA,NA,TRBV19
TGTGCCAGCAGCTTCTCCACGGGGGAGACCCAGTACTTC,CASSFSTGETQYF,TRBJ2-5,NA,NA,TRBV7-3